This paragraph covers one T cell receptor beta chain sequence. What it recognizes is unknown. The sample comes from a study of T cell responses to AZD1222 COVID-19 vaccine. Sequenced by immunoSEQ multiplex PCR; TCRdb stores in-frame clones only, minus some. This repertoire shows approximately 56,000 clones, 70% to 90% found once; its top ten account for about 14%. Study-level findings and limits: Nearly half of spike-specific TCRs reportedly go after variant regions that carry no mutations. Among the donors, most were white British and more were female, and clonal diversity was possibly underestimated.

The CDR3 length is 15 residues. Germline CDR1 and CDR2: LGHNA and YNFKEQ. Between the trimmed V and J ends, which lost 3 bases and 10 bases, there was a span of 16 bases. This chain joins TRBV4-2 and TRBJ1-6; D unclear. The sequencing here drew on peripheral blood, taken on day 0 of AZD1222 vaccination. The sequence was obtained from an adult in good health. CDR3 DNA: TGTGCCAGCAGCCAGACGACCGCGGGCGGGTCACCCCTCCACTTT. Translating it yields CASSQTTAGGSPLHF.